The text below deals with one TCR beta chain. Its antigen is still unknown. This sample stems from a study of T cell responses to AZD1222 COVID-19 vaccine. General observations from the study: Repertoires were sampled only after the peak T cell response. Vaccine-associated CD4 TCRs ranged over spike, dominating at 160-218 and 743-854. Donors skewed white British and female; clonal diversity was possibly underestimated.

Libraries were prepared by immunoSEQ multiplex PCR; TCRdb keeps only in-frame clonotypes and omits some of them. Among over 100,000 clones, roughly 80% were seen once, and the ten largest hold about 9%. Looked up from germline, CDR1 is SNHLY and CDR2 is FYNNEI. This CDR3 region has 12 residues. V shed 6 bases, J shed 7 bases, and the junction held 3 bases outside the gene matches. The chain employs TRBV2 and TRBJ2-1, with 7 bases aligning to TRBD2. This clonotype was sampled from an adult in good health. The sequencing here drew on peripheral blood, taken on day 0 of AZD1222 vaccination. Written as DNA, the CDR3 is TGTGCCAGCAGAGGACTAGTAAATGAGCAGTTCTTC. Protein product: CASRGLVNEQFF. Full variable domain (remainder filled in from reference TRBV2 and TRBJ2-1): EPEVTQTPSHQVTQMGQEVILRCVPISNHLYFYWYRQILGQKVEFLVSFYNNEISEKSEIFDDQFSVERPDGSNFTLKIRSTKLEDSAMYFCASRGLVNEQFFGPGTRLTVL.